What follows are 5 T cell receptor beta chains derived from one specimen sequenced in a study of T cell changes during pregnancy in multiple sclerosis. The data were produced by immunoSEQ multiplex PCR, yet TCRdb's version contains in-frame clones alone and is incomplete. This table holds around 80,000 clones, 90% to 95% found once. The sequences come from peripheral blood, collected in the second trimester of pregnancy. The receptors derive from a female donor in good health, enrolled as a control in a pregnancy study.

This clone was found once. The CDR3 loop is CASSSEGAQYF. In DNA, the CDR3 is TGTGCCAGCAGTTCGGAGGGCGCGCAGTATTTT. The chain links TRBV2 to TRBJ2-3; TRBD2 might be the D (6 bases). The CDR3 has 11 amino acids. Germline loops: CDR1 SNHLY, CDR2 FYNNEI. V lost 5 bases and J 10 bases, leaving 10 bases between the germline ends.

The chain combines TRBV29-1 with TRBJ2-3; TRBD1 agrees at 9 bases. V dropped 1 base and J dropped 2; count of bases not matched to a gene: 16. The CDR3 has 19 residues. Germline CDR1 and CDR2: SQVTM and ANQGSEA. In DNA form, the CDR3 reads TGCAGCGTTGAAGGGCTGGTAGATATGGGGACAGGGTCCACAGATACGCAGTATTTT. Protein sequence: CSVEGLVDMGTGSTDTQYF.

This clone was found once. CDR3 residues: CTSSQGYRGYEQYF. The CDR3 bases are TGCACCAGCAGCCAAGGGTACAGGGGTTACGAGCAGTACTTC. This chain uses TRBV1 with TRBJ2-7; the table's D call, TRBD1, was not checked against the DNA. TRBV1 has pseudogene status. The CDR3 is made up of 14 amino acids.

The rearrangement uses TRBV27 and TRBJ1-4, with TRBD1 identical over 10 bases. The CDR3 consists of 16 residues. Per germline, CDR1 MNHEY and CDR2 SMNVEV (reference sequence). V was clipped by 6 bases and J by 8 bases; unmatched bases: 12. The CDR3 is CASRIDGTGVPEKLFF. The CDR3 coding sequence is TGTGCCAGCAGAATCGACGGGACAGGGGTTCCGGAAAAACTGTTTTTT. Complete variable domain (other parts from reference TRBV27 and TRBJ1-4): EAQVTQNPRYLITVTGKKLTVTCSQNMNHEYMSWYRQDPGLGLRQIYYSMNVEVTDKGDVPEGYKVSRKEKRNFPLILESPSPNQTSLYFCASRIDGTGVPEKLFFGSGTQLSVL.

This clone was recorded once. CDR3 sequence (DNA): TGTGCCAGCAGCTCCCCCCGGATGGCGGGCACCGACTTAGTTGAGCAGTTCTTC. Translated, it gives CASSSPRMAGTDLVEQFF. The V and J genes are TRBV12-1 and TRBJ2-1; no DNA check was done on the table's D call, TRBD2. TRBV12-1 is a listed pseudogene. This CDR3 has 18 residues.